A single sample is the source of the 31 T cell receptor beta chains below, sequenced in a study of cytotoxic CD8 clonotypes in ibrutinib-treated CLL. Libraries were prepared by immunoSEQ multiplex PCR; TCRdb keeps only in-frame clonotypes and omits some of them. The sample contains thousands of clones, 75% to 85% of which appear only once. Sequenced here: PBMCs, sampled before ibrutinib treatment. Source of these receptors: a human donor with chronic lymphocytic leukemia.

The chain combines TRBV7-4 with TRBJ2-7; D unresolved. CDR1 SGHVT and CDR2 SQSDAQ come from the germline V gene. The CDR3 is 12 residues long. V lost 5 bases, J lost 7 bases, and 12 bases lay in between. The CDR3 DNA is TGTGCCAGCAGCCCGGCGGTGGAAGAGCAGTACTTC. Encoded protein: CASSPAVEEQYF.

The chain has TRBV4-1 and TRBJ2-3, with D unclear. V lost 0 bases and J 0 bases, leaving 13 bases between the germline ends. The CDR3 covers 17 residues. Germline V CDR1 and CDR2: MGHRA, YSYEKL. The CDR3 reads CASSQEGLGPSTDTQYF. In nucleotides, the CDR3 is TGCGCCAGCAGCCAAGAAGGTTTAGGCCCTAGCACAGATACGCAGTATTTT.

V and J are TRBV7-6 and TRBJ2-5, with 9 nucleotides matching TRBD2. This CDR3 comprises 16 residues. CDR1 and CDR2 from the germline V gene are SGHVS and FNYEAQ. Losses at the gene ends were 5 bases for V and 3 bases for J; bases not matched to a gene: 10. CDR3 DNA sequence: TGTGCCAGCAGCCGAAATATGGCTAGCGGGGAAGAGACCCAGTACTTC. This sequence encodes CASSRNMASGEETQYF.

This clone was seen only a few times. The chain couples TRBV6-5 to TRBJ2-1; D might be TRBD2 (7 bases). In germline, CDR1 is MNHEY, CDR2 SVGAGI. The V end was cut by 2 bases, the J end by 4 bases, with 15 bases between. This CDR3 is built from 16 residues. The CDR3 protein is CASSYNRRGPYNEQFF. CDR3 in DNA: TGTGCCAGCAGTTACAATCGGCGGGGGCCATACAATGAGCAGTTCTTC.

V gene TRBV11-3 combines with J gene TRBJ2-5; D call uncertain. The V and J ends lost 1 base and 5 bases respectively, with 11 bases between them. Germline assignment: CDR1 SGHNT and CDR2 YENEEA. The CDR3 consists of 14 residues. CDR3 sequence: CASSLGGDVETQYF. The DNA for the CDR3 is TGTGCCAGCAGCTTAGGCGGAGATGTGGAGACCCAGTACTTC.

Here the CDR3 DNA reads TGCGCCAGCAGCCAAGATGAGGCAGGGGGCGCCTTTGGCTACACCTTC. This codes for CASSQDEAGGAFGYTF. The chain combines TRBV4-1 with TRBJ1-2; 8 bases agree with TRBD1. CDR3 length: 16 amino acids. CDR1 MGHRA and CDR2 YSYEKL come from the germline V gene. Trimming cost V 0 bases and J 7 bases; bases outside gene matches: 10.

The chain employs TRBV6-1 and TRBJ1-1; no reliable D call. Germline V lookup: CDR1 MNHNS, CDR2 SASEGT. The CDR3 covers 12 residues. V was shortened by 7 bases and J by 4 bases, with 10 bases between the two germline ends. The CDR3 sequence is CASIRVITEAFF. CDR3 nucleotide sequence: TGTGCCAGCATTAGGGTAATCACTGAAGCTTTCTTT.

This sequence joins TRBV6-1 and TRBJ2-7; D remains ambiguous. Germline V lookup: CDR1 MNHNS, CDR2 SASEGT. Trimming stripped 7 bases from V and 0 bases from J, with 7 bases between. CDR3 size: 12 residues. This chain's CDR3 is CASKPNSYEQYF. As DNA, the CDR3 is TGTGCCAGCAAACCAAACTCCTACGAGCAGTACTTC.

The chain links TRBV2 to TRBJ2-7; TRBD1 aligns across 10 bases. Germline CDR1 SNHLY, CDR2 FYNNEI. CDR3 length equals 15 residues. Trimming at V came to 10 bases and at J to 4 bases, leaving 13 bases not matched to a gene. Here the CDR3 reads CATYVMTGGWYEQYF. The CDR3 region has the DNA TGTGCCACCTACGTAATGACAGGGGGCTGGTACGAGCAGTACTTC.

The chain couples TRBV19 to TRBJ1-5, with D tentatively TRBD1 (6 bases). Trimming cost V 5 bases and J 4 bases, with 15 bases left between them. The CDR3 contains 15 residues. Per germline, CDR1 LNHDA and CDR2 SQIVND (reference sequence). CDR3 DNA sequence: TGTGCCAGTAGTCTTCCGGGACAAAAAAATCAGCCCCAGCATTTT. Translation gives CASSLPGQKNQPQHF.

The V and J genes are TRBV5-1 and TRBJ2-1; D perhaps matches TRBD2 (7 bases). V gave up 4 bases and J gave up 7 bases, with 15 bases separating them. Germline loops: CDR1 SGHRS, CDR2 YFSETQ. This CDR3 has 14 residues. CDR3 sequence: CASSALQGGNEQFF. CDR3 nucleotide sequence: TGCGCCAGCAGCGCCCTACAGGGAGGGAATGAGCAGTTCTTC.

The DNA of the CDR3 is TGTGCCAGTAGTATCCCAGCGGGGGGGATCAATGAGCAGTTCTTC. This translates into CASSIPAGGINEQFF. The chain carries TRBV19 and TRBJ2-1; 10 bases line up with TRBD2. The germline gives CDR1 LNHDA, CDR2 SQIVND (reference sequence). CDR3 length: 15 amino acids. The V and J ends lost 3 bases and 6 bases, in that order; junction bases with no gene match: 5.

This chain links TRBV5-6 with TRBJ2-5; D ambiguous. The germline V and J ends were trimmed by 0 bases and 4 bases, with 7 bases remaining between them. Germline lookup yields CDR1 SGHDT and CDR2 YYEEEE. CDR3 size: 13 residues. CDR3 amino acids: CASSLGLGETQYF. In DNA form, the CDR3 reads TGTGCCAGCAGCTTGGGCCTAGGAGAGACCCAGTACTTC.

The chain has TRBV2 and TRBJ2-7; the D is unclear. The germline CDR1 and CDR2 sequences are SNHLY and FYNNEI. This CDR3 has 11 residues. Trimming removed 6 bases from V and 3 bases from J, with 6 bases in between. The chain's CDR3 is CASRWVYEQYF. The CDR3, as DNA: TGTGCCAGCAGATGGGTCTACGAGCAGTACTTC.

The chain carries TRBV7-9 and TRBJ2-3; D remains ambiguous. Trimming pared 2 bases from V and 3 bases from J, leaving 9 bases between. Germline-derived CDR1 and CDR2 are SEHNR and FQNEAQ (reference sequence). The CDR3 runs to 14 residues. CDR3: CASSLTGPTDTQYF. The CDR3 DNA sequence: TGTGCCAGCAGCTTAACCGGACCTACAGATACGCAGTATTTT.

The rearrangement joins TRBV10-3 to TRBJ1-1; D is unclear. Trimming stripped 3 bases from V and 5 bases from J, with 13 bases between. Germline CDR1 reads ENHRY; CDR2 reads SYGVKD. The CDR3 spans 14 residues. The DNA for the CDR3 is TGTGCCATCAGTGATAACACCGGGAGAACTGAAGCTTTCTTT. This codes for CAISDNTGRTEAFF.

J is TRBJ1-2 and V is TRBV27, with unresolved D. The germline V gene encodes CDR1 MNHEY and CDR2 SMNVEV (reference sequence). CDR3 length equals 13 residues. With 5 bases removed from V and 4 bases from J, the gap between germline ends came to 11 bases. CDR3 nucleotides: TGTGCCAGCAGTCCCGCCCCCTCCTATGGCTACACCTTC. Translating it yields CASSPAPSYGYTF.

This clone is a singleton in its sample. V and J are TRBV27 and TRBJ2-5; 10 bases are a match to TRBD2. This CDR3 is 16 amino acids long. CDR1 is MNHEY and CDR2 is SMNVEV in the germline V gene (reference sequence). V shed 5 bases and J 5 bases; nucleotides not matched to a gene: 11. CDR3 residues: CASSLRTSGGRETQYF. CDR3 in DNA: TGTGCCAGCAGTCTCCGGACTAGCGGCGGGCGGGAGACCCAGTACTTC.

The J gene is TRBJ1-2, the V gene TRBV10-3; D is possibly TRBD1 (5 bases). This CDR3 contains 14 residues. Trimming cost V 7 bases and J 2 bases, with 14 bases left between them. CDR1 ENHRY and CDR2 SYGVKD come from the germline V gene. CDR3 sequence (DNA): TGTGCCATCATGATGACAGCGGGAAACTATGGCTACACCTTC. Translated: CAIMMTAGNYGYTF.

CDR3 sequence (DNA): TGTGCCATCAGTGAGCGTGAGGGCAATGAGCAGTTCTTC. It is translated as CAISEREGNEQFF. The chain links TRBV10-3 to TRBJ2-1; tentative D call: TRBD2 (5 bases). V shed 2 bases and J shed 6 bases, with 8 bases lying between them. Per germline, CDR1 ENHRY and CDR2 SYGVKD. This CDR3 has 13 residues.

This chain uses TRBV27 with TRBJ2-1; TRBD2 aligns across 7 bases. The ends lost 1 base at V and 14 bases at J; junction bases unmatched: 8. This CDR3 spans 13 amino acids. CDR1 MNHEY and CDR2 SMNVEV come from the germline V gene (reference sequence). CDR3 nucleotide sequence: TGTGCCAGCAGTTTATGGGCCAGCGGGGAGAAGTTCTTC. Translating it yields CASSLWASGEKFF.

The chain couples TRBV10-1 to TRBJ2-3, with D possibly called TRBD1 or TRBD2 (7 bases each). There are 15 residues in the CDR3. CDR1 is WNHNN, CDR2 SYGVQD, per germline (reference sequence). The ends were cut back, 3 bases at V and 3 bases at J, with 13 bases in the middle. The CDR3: CASSEQGRGTDTQYF. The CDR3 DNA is TGCGCCAGCAGTGAACAGGGGCGGGGGACAGATACGCAGTATTTT.

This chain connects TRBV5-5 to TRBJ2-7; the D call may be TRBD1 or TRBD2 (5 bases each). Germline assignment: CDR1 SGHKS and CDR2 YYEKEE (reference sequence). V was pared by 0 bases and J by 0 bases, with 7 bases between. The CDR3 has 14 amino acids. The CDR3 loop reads CASSLAGSSYEQYF. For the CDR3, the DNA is TGTGCCAGCAGCTTGGCAGGGAGCTCCTACGAGCAGTACTTC.

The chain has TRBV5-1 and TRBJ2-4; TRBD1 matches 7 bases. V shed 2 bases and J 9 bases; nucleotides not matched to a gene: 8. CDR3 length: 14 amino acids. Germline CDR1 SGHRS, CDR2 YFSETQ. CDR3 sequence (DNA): TGCGCCAGCAGCTTCGAACAGGGGCGCGGCATTCAGTACTTC. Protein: CASSFEQGRGIQYF.

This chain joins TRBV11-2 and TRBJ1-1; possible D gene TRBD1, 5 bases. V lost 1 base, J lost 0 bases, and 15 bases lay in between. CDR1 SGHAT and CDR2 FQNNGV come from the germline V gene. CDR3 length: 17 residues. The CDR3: CASSLARESLMNTEAFF. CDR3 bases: TGTGCCAGCAGCTTAGCCAGGGAATCCCTCATGAACACTGAAGCTTTCTTT.

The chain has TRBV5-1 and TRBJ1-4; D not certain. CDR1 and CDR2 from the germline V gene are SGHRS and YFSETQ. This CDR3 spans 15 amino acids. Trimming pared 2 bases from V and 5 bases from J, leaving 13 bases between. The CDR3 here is CASSLNAGLNEKLFF. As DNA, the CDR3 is TGCGCCAGCAGCTTAAATGCGGGCCTGAATGAAAAACTGTTTTTT. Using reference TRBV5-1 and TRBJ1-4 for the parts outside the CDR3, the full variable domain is KAGVTQTPRYLIKTRGQQVTLSCSPISGHRSVSWYQQTPGQGLQFLFEYFSETQRNKGNFPGRFSGRQFSNSRSEMNVSTLELGDSALYLCASSLNAGLNEKLFFGSGTQLSVL.

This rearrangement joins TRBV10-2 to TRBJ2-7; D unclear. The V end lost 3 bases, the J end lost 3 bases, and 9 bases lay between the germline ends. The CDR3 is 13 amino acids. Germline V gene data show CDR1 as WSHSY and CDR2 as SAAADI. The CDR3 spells CASSDDLNYEQYF. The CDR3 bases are TGCGCCAGCAGTGATGACCTTAACTACGAGCAGTACTTC.

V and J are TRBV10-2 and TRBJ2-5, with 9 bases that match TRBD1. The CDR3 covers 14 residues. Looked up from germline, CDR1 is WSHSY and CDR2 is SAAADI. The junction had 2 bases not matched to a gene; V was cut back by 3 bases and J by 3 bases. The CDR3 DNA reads TGCGCCAGCAGTGAAACAGGGGGCAAAGAGACCCAGTACTTC. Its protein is CASSETGGKETQYF.

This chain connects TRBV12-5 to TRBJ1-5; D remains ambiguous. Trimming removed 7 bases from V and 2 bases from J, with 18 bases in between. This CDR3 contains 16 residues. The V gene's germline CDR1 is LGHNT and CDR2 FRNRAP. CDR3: CASVRPPYGGNQPQHF. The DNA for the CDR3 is TGTGCTAGTGTTCGCCCCCCCTACGGAGGCAATCAGCCCCAGCATTTT.

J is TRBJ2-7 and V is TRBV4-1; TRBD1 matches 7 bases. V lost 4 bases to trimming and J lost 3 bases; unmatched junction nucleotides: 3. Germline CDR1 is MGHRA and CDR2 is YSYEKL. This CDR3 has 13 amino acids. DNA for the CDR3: TGCGCCAGCAGCCTATGGACAGGCTACGAGCAGTACTTC. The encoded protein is CASSLWTGYEQYF.

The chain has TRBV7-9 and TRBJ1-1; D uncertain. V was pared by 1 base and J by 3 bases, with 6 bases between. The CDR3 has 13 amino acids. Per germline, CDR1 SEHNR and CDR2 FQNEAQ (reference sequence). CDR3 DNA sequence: TGTGCCAGCAGCTTAGTCCGGGACACTGAAGCTTTCTTT. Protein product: CASSLVRDTEAFF.